Listed below are T cell receptor beta chains from one sample, sequenced in a study of blood T cell repertoires in COVID-19. TCRdb's table, derived via immunoSEQ multiplex PCR, lists solely in-frame clones and lacks some. Here the sample spans approximately 53,000 clones, 80% to 90% being singletons. The sequenced material came from peripheral blood. The receptors come from a woman aged 55-75 years with acute or convalescent COVID-19. CDR3s include the opening cysteine and the closing phenylalanine or tryptophan. The D gene is left open where the match is weak. Some rows have no size entry. The others give once, few or many, or a class for an expanded clone.

clone_size	v_call	d_call	j_call	cdr3_length	cdr3_aa	cdr3_nt
-	TRBV5-1	TRBD2	TRBJ2-1	15	CASSSGLAGGGEQFF	TGCGCCAGCAGCTCGGGACTAGCGGGGGGTGGGGAGCAGTTCTTC
-	TRBV12-3/TRBV12-4	-	TRBJ1-1	13	CASNTRERTEAFF	TGTGCCAGCAACACTAGGGAGCGCACTGAAGCTTTCTTT
-	TRBV18	TRBD1	TRBJ1-2	15	CASSPQRQGRYGYTF	TGTGCCAGCTCACCACAAAGACAGGGACGCTATGGCTACACCTTC
-	TRBV15	-	TRBJ2-1	15	CATSIGLADDNEQFF	TGTGCCACCAGCATTGGTTTAGCGGATGACAATGAGCAGTTCTTC
once	TRBV19	-	TRBJ1-6	14	CASSKGKKDSPLHF	TGTGCCAGTAGTAAGGGGAAGAAAGATTCACCCCTCCACTTT
-	TRBV7-2	-	TRBJ2-3	12	CASSSAGATQYF	TGTGCCAGCAGCTCCGCAGGGGCTACGCAGTATTTT
-	TRBV18	-	TRBJ1-5	14	CASSPSPEDQPQHF	TGTGCCAGCTCACCATCCCCAGAAGATCAGCCCCAGCATTTT
-	TRBV3-1/TRBV3-2	-	TRBJ1-6	14	CASGKIGGTSPLHF	TGTGCCAGCGGAAAGATAGGGGGTACTTCACCCCTCCACTTT
-	TRBV5-5	-	TRBJ2-7	14	CASSVQGVVLEQYF	TGTGCCAGCAGCGTACAGGGTGTAGTACTCGAGCAGTACTTC
-	TRBV19	TRBD1	TRBJ2-6	17	CASTRGQGFSGANVLTF	TGTGCCAGTACCCGGGGACAGGGATTCTCTGGGGCCAACGTCCTGACTTTC
-	TRBV27	-	TRBJ1-6	13	CASSAQRNSPLHF	TGTGCCAGCAGTGCGCAGAGGAATTCACCCCTCCACTTT
few	TRBV11-2	TRBD2	TRBJ2-1	17	CASSSIAVAGGRNEQFF	TGTGCCAGCAGCTCCATCGCCGTGGCGGGAGGGCGCAATGAGCAGTTCTTC
few	TRBV15	-	TRBJ1-2	21	CATSRVLGAGRPRGTNYGYTF	TGTGCCACCAGCAGAGTTTTGGGGGCCGGGAGGCCACGTGGAACTAACTATGGCTACACCTTC
-	TRBV7-2	TRBD1	TRBJ1-2	14	CASSSPPNRGGYTF	TGTGCCAGCAGCTCACCCCCTAACAGGGGCGGCTACACCTTC
-	TRBV5-6	TRBD1	TRBJ1-1	12	CASRGRGQGTFF	TGTGCCAGCCGCGGCCGGGGACAGGGGACTTTCTTT
-	TRBV11-2	-	TRBJ2-5	14	CASSLARAGETQYF	TGTGCCAGCAGCTTAGCCAGGGCAGGGGAGACCCAGTACTTC
few	TRBV6-5	TRBD1	TRBJ1-2	15	CASSYRGQGVYGYTF	TGTGCCAGCAGTTACCGTGGGCAGGGGGTCTATGGCTACACCTTC
medium-sized	TRBV9	-	TRBJ2-2	14	CASSVAGVTGELFF	TGTGCCAGCAGCGTCGCGGGTGTCACCGGGGAGCTGTTTTTT
-	TRBV15	-	TRBJ1-2	13	CATSRDTFYGYTF	TGTGCCACCAGCAGAGATACATTCTATGGCTACACCTTC
few	TRBV6-5	-	TRBJ1-2	15	CASSSRSGPLYGYTF	TGTGCCAGCAGTTCAAGATCGGGTCCGCTATATGGCTACACCTTC
-	TRBV28	TRBD2	TRBJ2-1	15	CASSRTSGVRNEQFF	TGTGCCAGCAGTCGCACTAGCGGGGTGAGAAATGAGCAGTTCTTC
-	TRBV19	-	TRBJ1-2	14	CASSRTGLSYGYTF	TGTGCCAGTAGCAGAACAGGTCTAAGTTATGGCTACACCTTC
-	TRBV6-5	-	TRBJ1-4	15	CASTPTATTNEKLFF	TGTGCCAGCACCCCGACAGCCACAACTAATGAAAAACTGTTTTTT
-	TRBV7-9	-	TRBJ2-2	15	CASSLPGLNTGELFF	TGTGCCAGCAGCCTACCGGGACTTAACACCGGGGAGCTGTTTTTT
-	TRBV5-1	TRBD1	TRBJ1-1	15	CASQDLGGWNTEAFF	TGCGCCAGCCAGGACTTAGGGGGCTGGAACACTGAAGCTTTCTTT
-	TRBV7-3	TRBD1	TRBJ2-2	14	CASSPDRATGELFF	TGTGCCAGCAGCCCGGACAGGGCCACCGGGGAGCTGTTTTTT
-	TRBV5-1	TRBD1	TRBJ1-2	17	CASSLSPREGQGAGYTF	TGCGCCAGCAGCTTATCACCCCGAGAGGGGCAGGGGGCCGGCTACACCTTC
-	TRBV18	TRBD1	TRBJ1-2	15	CASSPEIGQVYGYTF	TGTGCCAGCTCACCCGAAATTGGACAGGTCTATGGCTACACCTTC
-	TRBV3-1/TRBV3-2	TRBD2	TRBJ2-4	17	CASSQRFSGIAKNIQYF	TGTGCCAGCAGCCAAAGGTTTAGCGGGATAGCCAAAAACATTCAGTACTTC
-	TRBV7-9	TRBD1	TRBJ1-4	14	CASSQGQGNEKLFF	TGTGCCAGCAGCCAGGGACAGGGTAATGAAAAACTGTTTTTT
-	TRBV5-4	TRBD1	TRBJ1-1	15	CASSIPGQGRTEAFF	TGTGCCAGCAGCATACCTGGACAGGGCCGCACTGAAGCTTTCTTT
-	TRBV5-1	TRBD1	TRBJ1-4	14	CASSPTGPLYKLFF	TGCGCCAGCAGCCCGACAGGGCCGCTATACAAACTGTTTTTT